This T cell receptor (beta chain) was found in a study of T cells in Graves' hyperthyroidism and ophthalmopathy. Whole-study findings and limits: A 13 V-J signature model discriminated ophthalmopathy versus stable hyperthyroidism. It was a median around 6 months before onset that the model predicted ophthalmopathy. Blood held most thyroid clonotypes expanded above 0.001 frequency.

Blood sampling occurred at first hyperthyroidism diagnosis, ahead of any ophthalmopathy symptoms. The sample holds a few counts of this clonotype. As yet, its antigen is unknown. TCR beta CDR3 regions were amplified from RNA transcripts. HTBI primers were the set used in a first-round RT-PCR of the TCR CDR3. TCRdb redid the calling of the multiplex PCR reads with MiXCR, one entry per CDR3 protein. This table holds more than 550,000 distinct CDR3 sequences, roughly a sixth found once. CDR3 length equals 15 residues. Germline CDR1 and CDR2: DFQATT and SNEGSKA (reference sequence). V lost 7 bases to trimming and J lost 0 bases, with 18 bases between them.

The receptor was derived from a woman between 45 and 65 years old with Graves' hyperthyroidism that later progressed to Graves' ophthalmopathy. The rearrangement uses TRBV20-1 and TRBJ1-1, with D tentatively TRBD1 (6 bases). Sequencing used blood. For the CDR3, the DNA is TGCAGTGTTCCTGTCAGGGGTAGGATGAACACTGAAGCTTTCTTT. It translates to CSVPVRGRMNTEAFF.